The rows below give T cell receptor beta chains drawn from one sample of a study of tumor and adjacent non-tumor tissue in lung cancer. TCRdb reprocessed the multiplex PCR reads via MiXCR and lists one record per CDR3 protein. The data contain tens of thousands of distinct CDR3 sequences, more than 60% of them seen just once; the ten biggest clones take up approximately 12%. Sequenced sample: lung tumor tissue. Receptor source: a woman aged 50 to 60 with non-small cell lung cancer. The CDR3 runs from the conserved cysteine through the conserved F or W. The D gene is left open where the match is weak. A row's size may be missing; if present it is once, few, many or a size class.

v_gene	d_gene	abundance	j_gene	CDR3nt	CDR3aa
TRBV29-1	-	many	TRBJ2-5	TGCAGCGTTGAGGACTCCAGGGGCGAGACCCAGTACTTC	CSVEDSRGETQYF
TRBV6-5	TRBD1	-	TRBJ2-3	TGTGCTAGCAGCCGGGACAGGGGGGGCACAGATACGAAGTATTTT	CASSRDRGGTDTKYF
TRBV28	-	many	TRBJ2-2	TGTGCCAGCAGTTTTCCCGGTCTGGGACTGAACACCGGGGAGCTGTTTTTT	CASSFPGLGLNTGELFF
TRBV6-1	TRBD2	-	TRBJ2-5	TGTGCCAACAGTGAAGCAGCGGGATGGGAGACCCAGTGCTTC	CANSEAAGWETQCF
TRBV12-3/TRBV12-4	-	-	TRBJ1-2	TGTACCAGCAGAAGAGGCGGGGGCGGCTACACCTTC	CTSRRGGGGYTF
TRBV28	TRBD1	-	TRBJ2-1	TGTGCCGGCAGGGGGCAGGGTCGACTTTTTCGCAATGAACAGTTCTTC	CAGRGQGRLFRNEQFF
TRBV11-3	-	-	TRBJ1-2	TGCGCCTGCAAGACGGGTTGCTATGGCTACACCTTC	CACKTGCYGYTF
TRBV11-2	-	-	TRBJ1-2	TGTGCCAGCAGCTTATATCTTATGTCTTCCTATGGCTACACCTTC	CASSLYLMSSYGYTF
TRBV4-2	-	-	TRBJ2-1	TGTGCCAGCAGCCGAGACTCCGCGGGGTGCAGCTCCTGCAATGAGCAGTTCTTC	CASSRDSAGCSSCNEQFF
TRBV12-3/TRBV12-4	TRBD1	-	TRBJ2-3	TGTGGCAGCAGTATCAGACAGGGTCCAGATACACAGTATTTT	CGSSIRQGPDTQYF
TRBV28	-	many	TRBJ1-6	TGTGCCAGCAGTCGGCCTAGATTCTATAATTCACCCCTCCACTTT	CASSRPRFYNSPLHF
TRBV11-2	TRBD2	medium-sized	TRBJ2-7	TGTGCCAGCAGCTTTCAAAGCGGGAGGGGTTCCTACGAGCAGTACTTC	CASSFQSGRGSYEQYF
TRBV12-3/TRBV12-4	-	-	TRBJ2-6	TGTGCCAGCATCACATCCGGGGCCAACGTCCTGACTTTC	CASITSGANVLTF
TRBV10-3	-	-	TRBJ1-6	TGTACCATCAGTGAGGGGGGCTCGGACTCACTCCTCCACTTT	CTISEGGSDSLLHF
TRBV6-6	TRBD2	-	TRBJ2-1	TGTGCCACCAGTCAACTAGCGGGATCCAATAAGCAGTTCTTC	CATSQLAGSNKQFF
TRBV6-6	-	-	TRBJ2-7	TGTGCCAGCAGTTACTACGAAGGGGCGGACGAGCAGTACTTC	CASSYYEGADEQYF
TRBV14	-	-	TRBJ2-5	TGTGCCAGCAGCCAAGCGGGGGGCGATATCCAAGAGACCCAGTACTTC	CASSQAGGDIQETQYF
TRBV12-3/TRBV12-4	-	-	TRBJ2-3	TGTGCCAGCAGTCCCCCGGGACTCTTCACAAATATGCAGTATTTT	CASSPPGLFTNMQYF
TRBV28	-	many	TRBJ2-3	TGTGCCAGCAGTTTCGGCAGTATTCAGTATTTT	CASSFGSIQYF
TRBV6-5	-	-	TRBJ2-1	TGTGACAGCAACACGGCCTCCTACAATGAGCAGTTCTTC	CDSNTASYNEQFF
TRBV28	-	many	TRBJ2-3	TGTGCCAGCTCCAGGGAGTTCTCAGATACGCAGTATTTT	CASSREFSDTQYF
TRBV28	TRBD1	-	TRBJ2-7	TGTGCCAGCAGGATATCGGACAGGGGTCATAACTACGAGCAGTACTTC	CASRISDRGHNYEQYF
TRBV5-1	TRBD1	-	TRBJ1-2	TGCGCCGGTAGGTTGCGACAGGGAAACTATGGCTACACCTTC	CAGRLRQGNYGYTF
TRBV29-1	-	-	TRBJ1-3	TGCAGCGCCTGGACAGTCTGCGACACCATATATTTT	CSAWTVCDTIYF
TRBV6-5	-	few	TRBJ2-3	TGTGCCAGCAGGAGGACTGGGGGCATAGATACGCAGTATTTT	CASRRTGGIDTQYF
TRBV11-2	-	-	TRBJ2-2	TGTGCCAGCAGTGGATTCCAGGGGGGGAACACAGGGGGGCTGCTTTTT	CASSGFQGGNTGGLLF
TRBV11-2	-	-	TRBJ2-7	TGTGTCAGCAGCTTGGAAAGAGGAGCCGAGCAGCACTTC	CVSSLERGAEQHF
TRBV7-8	-	few	TRBJ2-3	TGTGCCAGCAGCTTAGCACTAGGCAGGGTAACAGATACGCAGTGTTTT	CASSLALGRVTDTQCF
TRBV29-1	TRBD1	-	TRBJ2-3	TGCAGCGCGGACCGCCCGGGACAGGGTACCGCCACAGAAACCCAGTATTTT	CSADRPGQGTATETQYF
TRBV28	-	once	TRBJ1-1	TGTGCCAGCGGTTTATTCACCCCAGGGTACACTGGAGCTTTCTTT	CASGLFTPGYTGAFF
TRBV20-1	-	-	TRBJ1-2	TGCAGTGTCTCACGAGGACATGGCTACACCTTC	CSVSRGHGYTF
TRBV28	TRBD1	-	TRBJ1-2	TGTGCCGGCTCCTTCAAGGGGGCGCGGAATGGCTACACCTTC	CAGSFKGARNGYTF
TRBV11-3	-	-	TRBJ2-1	TGTGCCAGCAGCTTGGGACGCTACGATGAGCAATTCTTC	CASSLGRYDEQFF
TRBV11-2	-	once	TRBJ2-1	TGTGCCAACAGCTCGACTATCTGCAATGAGCAGTTCTTC	CANSSTICNEQFF
TRBV20-1	-	-	TRBJ2-3	TGCAGTGCTAAAGGGCTGGGCATCAGAGATACGCAGAATTTT	CSAKGLGIRDTQNF
TRBV12-3/TRBV12-4	-	-	TRBJ2-2	TGTGTCAGCAGTACAGGATTTACCGAGGAGCTGTTTTTT	CVSSTGFTEELFF
TRBV10-2	-	-	TRBJ2-7	TGTGTCACCCGAGACACACATTCCTCCTACGAGCAGTACTTC	CVTRDTHSSYEQYF